This T cell receptor (beta chain) was observed in a study of blood T cell repertoires in COVID-19 (dated by TCRdb to the early 2020s). Regarding the research as a whole: Collaborator samples came from the United States, Italy and Spain and covered acute and convalescent phases of COVID-19. The sample metadata nearly always contained a de-identified subject ID, COVID-19 status, age in years and sex. The dataset comprised deeply sampled blood TCRbeta repertoires from subjects exposed to, actively infected with, or recovered from COVID-19. The repertoires were released in a freely available public database meant as a resource for research on the immune response to SARS-CoV-2. Where available, HLA class I and class II types were taken from metadata supplied by the sample provider and were not determined by assay-based typing. The material from the prospective study consisted of cDNA or gDNA derived from T cells, B-cell-depleted T cells, or PBMCs. Samples came from the ongoing ImmuneRACE study (first 160 participants) plus 1,254 subjects from 6 global collaborators. The full study reports these points: The amount of clinical and demographic metadata varied by source and participant and was provided uncurated.

TCRbeta CDR3 regions were amplified from genomic DNA by means of the immunoSEQ Assay, a bias-controlled multiplex PCR. The source study handled its data this way. Within the assay, amplification of reference gene primers was used to estimate how many nucleated cells each sample contained. To quantify the absolute abundance of each unique TCRbeta CDR3 rearrangement, sequence reads were collapsed and filtered. For each sample, productive Simpson clonality was calculated as the square root of Simpson's diversity index across productive rearrangements. Entries here come from immuneACCESS through TCRdb and include only in-frame sequences with V and J called. Some clones fail to appear in such tables; in the studies checked, an unresolved V gene covers under half of the shortfall, and the cause of the remainder is unknown. V, J and clone size reflect that table, while D and trimming were determined from the DNA. The sample contains some 360,000 clones, about nine tenths of them found a single time. The ten largest clones take up 3.9% of the sample.

CDR1 MRHNA and CDR2 SNTAGT are derived from the germline V gene. The CDR3 runs 17 residues from the cysteine to the phenylalanine. Of the read, only the CDR3 DNA is kept; its 51 bases are in frame from base 1. V sheds 6 bases and J sheds 0 bases, leaving 18 bases between their ends. One collaborating source in Seattle enrolled patients while the patients were actively infected and followed the patients over time throughout the course of disease. Collaborating institutions collected whole blood in K2EDTA tubes following their own protocols. Collaborator samples were shipped for TCRbeta analysis as frozen whole blood, isolated PBMCs, or DNA extracted from either sample type. In regard to this clone: Its antigen has not been determined. Per-base quality was not reported, and no clone a single base away is much larger than it.

The receptor chain draws on TRBV6-4 and TRBJ2-1; TRBD2 could be the D gene, as 5 bases match. Sequencing used peripheral blood. The receptor's source is an older woman with COVID-19, enrolled during active disease. CDR3 sequence: CASRDITGKSSYNEQFF. The DNA sequence is given as TGTGCCAGCAGAGACATTACCGGGAAAAGCTCCTACAATGAGCAGTTCTTC.